This T cell receptor beta chain appears in the sequencing data of a study of blood T cells in healthy people across ages (dated by TCRdb to the mid-2010s). With respect to the entire study: In model experiments, roughly one uniquely barcoded TCR beta cDNA molecule per two T cells was captured by template switching. Using deep sequencing normalized with unique cDNA molecular identifiers, the study measured how TCR beta repertoire diversity changes with age. The donors were divided into four age groups: young (average about 15 years), middle-aged (approximately 42), aged (approximately 62) and long-lived (roughly 88). To avoid experimental bias, donors of different ages were distributed randomly across sequencing lanes. Two additional independent replicas of 1 million unique cDNA reads from the same blood draw were analyzed for two donors (one aged 18 to 29 and one aged 80 or older). The paper's findings and limits, for the study overall: Observed TCR beta diversity per million T cells fell roughly linearly with age, and a significant reduction was already apparent by age around 44. The percentage of naive T cells measured by flow cytometry correlated strongly with observed TCR beta diversity. Conclusive comparison of naive and antigen-experienced compartments was prevented by the profiling of bulk unsorted PBMCs. The CMV infection status of donors was not known, potentially confounding age-related changes in expanded clonotypes. Estimates of total diversity based on one million sequenced T cells were regarded as lower bounds and as underestimates. Compared with the aged group, more naive CD4+ T cells, fewer expanded clones and increased TCR diversity were shown by the long-lived group, suggesting age selection.

V is cut back by 6 bases and J by 5 bases, with 7 bases in the junction unmatched. From the cysteine up to the phenylalanine, the CDR3 has a length of 14 residues. The read is trimmed to its CDR3 DNA, 42 bases read in frame from base 1. As encoded in the germline V gene (reference sequence), CDR1 is LNHNV while CDR2 is YYDKDF. This clonotype was detected many times. Its cognate antigen has yet to be identified. Within one base of it there is no much larger clone, and no base qualities were kept. The library was prepared using 5' RACE. The listed sequencing device is Illumina HiSeq 2500. A second PCR of about 6 to 11 cycles was run with a J-beta primer mix and a sample-barcoded 5' primer. Each TCR beta cDNA molecule received a unique molecular identifier from a template-switch 5' adaptor carrying 12 random nucleotides. Each sample yielded at least 3 million CDR3-containing paired-end reads. First-strand cDNA synthesis was performed from all RNA using the Mint cDNA synthesis kit, with priming by a TRBC-specific oligonucleotide. All cDNA was treated with uracil-DNA glycosylase and then went through a first 18-cycle PCR with the universal primers M1SS and BC2_uni_R. The study's processing was this. Normalization of each sample was performed by random selection of 1 million high-quality reads, each carrying a distinct molecular identifier. Instead of being binned into consensus sequences, reads with shared molecular identifiers were discarded. MiTCR, set to a Q25 quality threshold and the strictest error-elimination algorithm, was used for CDR3 identification, clonotype clustering and error correction. A nonparametric unseen species model using Euler transformation provided a lower-bound estimate of total TCR beta diversity. Clones were called with MiXCR by TCRdb after fastp trimmed the public reads at Q25, and only in-frame beta chains were retained. Every CDR3 protein is listed once, alongside the most common genes and DNA of its rows. The V and J calls shown here were made by TCRdb, not taken from the authors' results. The sample table shows 1.5 million to 2 million distinct CDR3 sequences, and roughly 27% are seen once. The top ten hold approximately 7.7% of the sample.

The roughly 37 donors, aged roughly 6 to 100 years, were systemically healthy Caucasian individuals from Russia. Each donor gave about 9.7 milliliters of peripheral blood, drawn into EDTA-treated Vacutainer tubes. PBMCs were isolated by Ficoll-Paque density-gradient centrifugation, with at least 6.5 million obtained per sample. Trizol reagent was used to extract total RNA from PBMCs, with at least 5 micrograms per sample. Naive CD45RAhigh/CD27high T cell percentages were measured by flow cytometry on a PBMC aliquot from every donor. Rearrangement joined TRBV15 to TRBJ2-1; 7 junctional bases match TRBD1. The material sequenced was blood. The sequence was obtained from a woman in her twenties or thirties in good health. CDR3 protein: CATSAGTVNNEQFF. The sequenced DNA is TGTGCCACCAGTGCCGGGACAGTGAACAATGAGCAGTTCTTC.